The source of this T cell receptor beta chain is a study of response to subunit inactivated influenza vaccine. Germline V lookup: CDR1 KGHDR, CDR2 SFDVKD. This CDR3 has 14 amino acids. V gave up 3 bases and J gave up 5 bases, with 12 bases separating them. This clonotype was counted between two and nine times. Its antigen is as yet unknown. TCRdb processed the RT-PCR reads anew with MiXCR; each CDR3 protein has one entry. Among hundreds of thousands of distinct CDR3 sequences, 11% were seen once, and the ten largest hold roughly 11%. Whole-study results and caveats: Authors suggested each seasonal flu vaccination may recruit only limited numbers of new T cells.

These sequences were also reported in another study, on T cells expressing NK-cell markers. This second study says: 5'RACE template switching with UMIs produced the TCR beta cDNA. Researchers got TCR beta repertoires out of sorted CD3+CD56+NKG2C+, CD3+CD56+NKG2C- and CD3+CD56-NKG2C+ T cells. Eight donors were sequenced, of whom seven were HCMV-seropositive, while the remaining one was HCMV-seronegative. The leading position in the CD3+CD56-NKG2C+ fraction of several donors also went to these clonotypes.

This chain uses TRBV24-1 with TRBJ2-5; D is unclear. This TCR was recovered from a man aged 45-65 years who received an inactivated influenza vaccine. The sequences come from PBMCs from blood, collected on the day of vaccination. The CDR3 region is CATSDGWEGETQYF. Here the CDR3 DNA reads TGTGCCACCAGTGATGGATGGGAAGGGGAGACCCAGTACTTC.